This is a list of T cell receptor beta chains from one sample in a study of cytomegalovirus exposure and HLA in healthy donors. This table comes from immunoSEQ multiplex PCR, and its TCRdb copy is limited to in-frame clones, with some not included. The table lists 180,000 or so clones, with about 0.8% in the top ten. The sequenced sample consisted of PBMCs. The receptors come from a woman in her late teens or twenties in good health and CMV-seropositive. CDR3s include the opening cysteine and the closing phenylalanine or tryptophan.

V gene: TRBV27
J gene: TRBJ1-5
CDR3 protein: CASSGGTGADQPQHF

V gene: TRBV10-1
J gene: TRBJ1-2
CDR3 protein: CASSESRGSGYTF

V gene: TRBV6-1
J gene: TRBJ2-3
CDR3 protein: CASSAFRDSSTDTQYF

V gene: TRBV7-9
J gene: TRBJ2-5
CDR3 protein: CASSRDRPETQYF

V gene: TRBV2
J gene: TRBJ1-1
CDR3 protein: CASTLARETEAFF

V gene: TRBV2
J gene: TRBJ1-5
CDR3 protein: CASTVAGATNQPQHF

V gene: TRBV12-5
J gene: TRBJ2-2
CDR3 protein: CASGLVTGNTGELFF

V gene: TRBV5-1
J gene: TRBJ2-7
CDR3 protein: CASSLGDRDSSYEQYF

V gene: TRBV28
J gene: TRBJ2-2
CDR3 protein: CASSSEGVAGELFF

V gene: TRBV6-1
J gene: TRBJ2-7
CDR3 protein: CASNNPGLAVYEQYF

V gene: TRBV11-1
J gene: TRBJ2-7
CDR3 protein: CASSDGGFTYEQYF

V gene: TRBV5-6
J gene: TRBJ1-1
CDR3 protein: CASSLARDREVAEAFF

V gene: TRBV7-2
J gene: TRBJ1-6
CDR3 protein: CASSLTRGKGSPLHF

V gene: TRBV11-2
J gene: TRBJ2-7
CDR3 protein: CASSFHLAATYEQYF

V gene: TRBV5-5
J gene: TRBJ2-2
CDR3 protein: CASSSGDSTGELFF

V gene: TRBV11-3
J gene: TRBJ2-1
CDR3 protein: CASSRGSSYNEQFF

V gene: TRBV11-2
J gene: TRBJ1-1
CDR3 protein: CASRLTGEGITEAFF

V gene: TRBV13
J gene: TRBJ1-2
CDR3 protein: CASSSDRGYGYTF

V gene: TRBV4-1
J gene: TRBJ2-7
CDR3 protein: CASSQDYAGLAYEQYF

V gene: TRBV10-3
J gene: TRBJ2-4
CDR3 protein: CAISDAVNIQYF

V gene: TRBV10-1
J gene: TRBJ1-2
CDR3 protein: CASSVRGPYGYTF

V gene: TRBV18
J gene: TRBJ1-1
CDR3 protein: CASSPLRNTEAFF

V gene: TRBV11-2
J gene: TRBJ2-3
CDR3 protein: CASSPTAGDTDTQYF

V gene: TRBV5-1
J gene: TRBJ2-1
CDR3 protein: CASSPWTGVGNEQFF

V gene: TRBV27
J gene: TRBJ1-1
CDR3 protein: CASSFYFAAEAFF

V gene: TRBV6-5
J gene: TRBJ1-2
CDR3 protein: CASSYSGTSYGYTF

V gene: TRBV7-2
J gene: TRBJ2-7
CDR3 protein: CASSLGGITYEQYF

V gene: TRBV5-1
J gene: TRBJ1-1
CDR3 protein: CASSSQGYTEAFF

V gene: TRBV11-2
J gene: -
CDR3 protein: CASSLARTGYEQYF

V gene: TRBV7-9
J gene: TRBJ2-5
CDR3 protein: CASSSDWGSGETQYF

V gene: TRBV27
J gene: TRBJ1-1
CDR3 protein: CASRVQGLKPEAFF

V gene: TRBV29-1
J gene: TRBJ1-2
CDR3 protein: CSVEGDRVFDGYTF

V gene: TRBV10-2
J gene: TRBJ1-3
CDR3 protein: CASSQDSGNTIYF

V gene: TRBV27
J gene: TRBJ2-3
CDR3 protein: CASSLLAGVGTDTQYF

V gene: TRBV2
J gene: TRBJ2-5
CDR3 protein: CASRGTSGSIVETQYF

V gene: TRBV10-3
J gene: TRBJ2-7
CDR3 protein: CASRQGAYEQYF

V gene: TRBV9
J gene: TRBJ2-5
CDR3 protein: CASSPTTSGGGETQYF

V gene: TRBV29-1
J gene: TRBJ1-2
CDR3 protein: CSARDRGDGYTF

V gene: TRBV7-8
J gene: TRBJ2-2
CDR3 protein: CASSPPSGATGELFF

V gene: TRBV30
J gene: TRBJ2-4
CDR3 protein: CAWSRGASGAKNIQYF

V gene: TRBV7-2
J gene: TRBJ2-7
CDR3 protein: CASTGGYEQYF

V gene: TRBV28
J gene: TRBJ1-2
CDR3 protein: CASSLRGDGYTF

V gene: TRBV11-2
J gene: TRBJ2-1
CDR3 protein: CASSSFKRDGEQFF

V gene: TRBV29-1
J gene: TRBJ2-1
CDR3 protein: CSANRGLSYNEQFF

V gene: TRBV5-1
J gene: TRBJ2-5
CDR3 protein: CASSLASSWETQYF

V gene: TRBV7-2
J gene: TRBJ2-1
CDR3 protein: CASSLEAGIYNEQFF

V gene: TRBV7-9
J gene: TRBJ2-7
CDR3 protein: CASSLEGAGGIYEQYF

V gene: TRBV7-7
J gene: TRBJ2-1
CDR3 protein: CASSIGQNNEQFF

V gene: TRBV7-9
J gene: TRBJ2-2
CDR3 protein: CASRAGEATGELFF